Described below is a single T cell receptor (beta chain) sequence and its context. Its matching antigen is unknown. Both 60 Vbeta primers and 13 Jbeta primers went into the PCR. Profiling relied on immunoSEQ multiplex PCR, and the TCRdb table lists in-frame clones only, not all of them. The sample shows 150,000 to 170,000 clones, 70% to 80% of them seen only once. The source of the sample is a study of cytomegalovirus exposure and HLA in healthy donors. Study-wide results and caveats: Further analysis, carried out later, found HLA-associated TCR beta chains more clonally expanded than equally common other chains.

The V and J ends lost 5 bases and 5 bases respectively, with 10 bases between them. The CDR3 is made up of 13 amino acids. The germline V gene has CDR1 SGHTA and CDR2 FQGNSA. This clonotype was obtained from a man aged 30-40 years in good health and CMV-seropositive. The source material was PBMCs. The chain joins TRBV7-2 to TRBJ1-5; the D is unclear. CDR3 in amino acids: CASSLLTDQPQHF. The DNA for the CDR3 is TGTGCCAGCAGCCTCCTCACAGATCAGCCCCAGCATTTT.